This TCR beta chain was profiled in a study of blood T cell repertoires in COVID-19. Study in general: The United States, Italy and Spain were the sources of the acute and convalescent COVID-19 samples. Sources were T cells, B-cell-depleted T cells, or PBMCs; the material itself was cDNA or gDNA.

Under the authors' procedure: Reference gene primer amplification gave estimated nucleated cell counts. Sequencing was performed with immunoSEQ multiplex PCR; in TCRdb, only in-frame clones are kept and a portion is missing. That table gives V, J and clone size, and the DNA gave D and trimming. The repertoire holds about 98,000 clones, roughly four fifths seen once, with 3.5% to 5% in the top ten. CDR1 and CDR2 (germline): SGDLS, YYNGEE. J lost 7 bases, V lost 4 bases, and 8 bases had no gene match. CDR3 size: 15 residues. V gene TRBV9 combines with J gene TRBJ2-7, with 13 bases identical to TRBD2. Material: peripheral blood. This TCR was recovered from a man aged 60 to 69 with acute or convalescent COVID-19. The CDR3 region is CASSSTSGGEGEQYF. CDR3 sequence (DNA): TGTGCCAGCAGCTCCACTAGCGGGGGGGAGGGTGAGCAGTACTTC. The variable domain in full, with the rest retrieved from reference TRBV9 and TRBJ2-7, is DSGVTQTPKHLITATGQRVTLRCSPRSGDLSVYWYQQSLDQGLQFLIQYYNGEERAKGNILERFSAQQFPDLHSELNLSSLELGDSALYFCASSSTSGGEGEQYFGPGTRLTVT.